These 29 T cell receptor beta chains originate from one sample sequenced in a study of shared clonotypes between healthy human individuals. Sequencing was performed with immunoSEQ multiplex PCR; in TCRdb, only in-frame clones are kept and a portion is missing. The data contain 2.3 million or so clones, 85% to 95% of them singletons. Sample: naive CD4+ T cells from PBMCs. Noted subset: CD45RA+ positively selected. The receptors stem from a young man in good health. Some clones in this sample may be carry-over from other donors' samples.

The rearrangement joins TRBV10-3 to TRBJ2-7; 8 positions match TRBD1. Germline V gene data show CDR1 as ENHRY and CDR2 as SYGVKD. This CDR3 spans 16 amino acids. J was trimmed by 0 bases and V by 3 bases; bases with no gene match: 7. The CDR3 here is CAISEPQGVASYEQYF. Here the CDR3 DNA reads TGTGCCATCAGTGAACCACAGGGGGTTGCCTCCTACGAGCAGTACTTC.

The chain employs TRBV29-1 and TRBJ2-5; D not resolved. The length of the CDR3 is 12 residues. Germline V lookup: CDR1 SQVTM, CDR2 ANQGSEA. CDR3 sequence (DNA): TGCACCACCGTCGGAGTTGAGGAGACCCAGTACTTC. The encoded protein is CTTVGVEETQYF.

The CDR3 DNA follows: TGTGCCAGCAGTTCCACTAGCGGAAGCACCGGGGAGCTGTTTTTT. Its translation is CASSSTSGSTGELFF. The gene calls are TRBV28 and TRBJ2-2; TRBD2 aligns across 8 bases. The CDR3 covers 15 residues. V dropped 4 bases and J dropped 4; count of bases not matched to a gene: 5. Germline V gene data show CDR1 as MDHEN and CDR2 as SYDVKM.

V is TRBV5-4 and J is TRBJ1-1, with D possibly being TRBD1 (5 bases). The CDR3 runs 17 residues. V was pared by 7 bases and J by 2 bases, with 24 bases between. The V gene's germline CDR1 is SGHNT and CDR2 YYREEE (reference sequence). CDR3 sequence (DNA): TGTGCCAGCGGCCCCGGGCGAATGGGGCAGGCCAACACTGAAGCTTTCTTT. Its protein is CASGPGRMGQANTEAFF.

The V gene is TRBV28, the J gene TRBJ1-1; D uncertain. CDR3 size: 13 residues. The germline V and J ends were trimmed by 3 bases and 7 bases, with 12 bases remaining between them. Germline V gene lookup returns CDR1 MDHEN and CDR2 SYDVKM. CDR3 in amino acids: CASSFGRVGEAFF. The CDR3 DNA is TGTGCCAGCAGTTTTGGCCGGGTTGGTGAAGCTTTCTTT.

J is TRBJ1-2 and V is TRBV21-1. TRBV21-1 is labeled a pseudogene. The CDR3 is 11 residues long. The DNA for the CDR3 is TGTGCCAGCGGTCAGAATCGAGGCTTCGCCTTC. Translated: CASGQNRGFAF.

The J gene is TRBJ1-6, the V gene TRBV30; the D is unclear. Trimming pared 1 base from V and 2 bases from J, leaving 9 bases between. From germline, CDR1 is GTSNPN and CDR2 SVGIG (reference sequence). CDR3 length equals 15 residues. The CDR3 DNA follows: TGTGCCTGGAGTGGTCTGGGAACCTATAATTCACCCCTCCACTTT. It is translated as CAWSGLGTYNSPLHF.

The rearrangement joins TRBV21-1 to TRBJ2-3; whether TRBD2, the table's D call, matches the DNA was not checked. TRBV21-1 is classified as a pseudogene. The CDR3 sequence is 16 residues long. For the CDR3, the DNA is TGTGCCAGCAGCAAAGGAAATCGGGTAATGACAGATACGCAGTATTTT. Its protein is CASSKGNRVMTDTQYF.

This clone was counted a few times. J is TRBJ1-1 and V is TRBV6-4, with TRBD1 identical over 12 bases. The length of the CDR3 is 14 residues. Germline trimming cut 0 bases from V and 9 bases from J; bases unmatched to any gene: 2. The germline V gene encodes CDR1 MRHNA and CDR2 SNTAGT. The CDR3 loop is CASSDSGTGGQAFF. DNA for the CDR3: TGTGCCAGCAGTGACTCCGGGACAGGGGGCCAAGCTTTCTTT.

The V gene is TRBV15, the J gene TRBJ2-5; the D is unclear. Germline values: CDR1 LNHNV, CDR2 YYDKDF (reference sequence). CDR3 length: 15 amino acids. The V end was cut by 5 bases, the J end by 4 bases, with 17 bases between. CDR3 region: CATSDPRALRETQYF. The CDR3 DNA sequence: TGTGCCACCAGCGATCCCCGGGCTCTTCGAGAGACCCAGTACTTC.

The V call is TRBV28, the J call TRBJ2-7, with D perhaps matching TRBD1 or TRBD2 (5 bases each). This CDR3 has 15 amino acids. Per the germline V gene, CDR1 is MDHEN and CDR2 is SYDVKM. The V gene lost 6 bases and the J gene lost 4 bases, with 19 bases spanning the gap. DNA for the CDR3: TGTGCCAGCAGCCCTGACGGGGCCCGCGGATACGAGCAGTACTTC. As protein: CASSPDGARGYEQYF. Full variable domain (outside the CDR3, taken from reference TRBV28 and TRBJ2-7): DVKVTQSSRYLVKRTGEKVFLECVQDMDHENMFWYRQDPGLGLRLIYFSYDVKMKEKGDIPEGYSVSREKKERFSLILESASTNQTSMYLCASSPDGARGYEQYFGPGTRLTVT.

A word on this clone: The sample contains more than one DNA sequence encoding this CDR3. The CDR3 loop is CASSQGLAGPNTGELFF. The CDR3 DNA reads TGCGCCAGCAGCCAGGGACTAGCGGGACCGAACACCGGGGAGCTGTTTTTT. The chain couples TRBV4-1 to TRBJ2-2; 13 bases are a match to TRBD2. The V gene's germline CDR1 is MGHRA and CDR2 YSYEKL. The CDR3 runs 17 residues. J lost 0 bases, V lost 3 bases, and 1 base had no gene match.

This clone appeared once. The rearrangement links TRBV2 to TRBJ1-5; no definite D call. Germline CDR1 SNHLY, CDR2 FYNNEI. The CDR3 totals 13 residues. Trimming took off 3 bases at V and 7 bases at J, with 10 bases between the two ends. The chain's CDR3 is CASSEGFVQPQHF. The DNA of the CDR3 is TGTGCCAGCAGTGAGGGATTTGTGCAGCCCCAGCATTTT.

J is TRBJ2-2 and V is TRBV5-1; D uncertain. Trimming took 4 bases from V and 2 from J, leaving 6 bases between them. Looked up from germline, CDR1 is SGHRS and CDR2 is YFSETQ. This CDR3 contains 13 residues. The CDR3 reads CASSTDNTGELFF. The CDR3 DNA sequence: TGCGCCAGCAGCACGGACAACACCGGGGAGCTGTTTTTT.

Notes on this clone: This same CDR3 is encoded by further DNA sequences in the sample. The chain couples TRBV28 to TRBJ2-1; no definite D call. In germline, CDR1 is MDHEN, CDR2 SYDVKM. The CDR3 sequence is 15 residues long. Trimming removed 5 bases at V and 0 bases at J, with 11 bases between. The CDR3 DNA is TGTGCCAGCAGTGAACCCGGAAGCTCCTACAATGAGCAGTTCTTC. It translates to CASSEPGSSYNEQFF.

DNA for the CDR3: TGTGCCTGGAGTGTCGGGGGGCTAGGGGCCAACGTCCTGACTTTC. Translation gives CAWSVGGLGANVLTF. This chain connects TRBV30 to TRBJ2-6; TRBD2 might be the D (7 bases). The CDR3 loop spans 15 amino acids. Trimming removed 0 bases at V and 4 bases at J, with 10 bases between. Looked up from germline, CDR1 is GTSNPN and CDR2 is SVGIG (reference sequence).

The chain couples TRBV25-1 to TRBJ2-3, with D perhaps matching TRBD1 (6 bases). Between the trimmed V and J ends, which lost 5 bases and 9 bases, there was a span of 12 bases. Germline V gene lookup returns CDR1 MGHDK and CDR2 SYGVNS. This CDR3 has 12 amino acids. CDR3 sequence: CASSPQGRTQYF. The CDR3 region has the DNA TGTGCCAGCAGTCCACAGGGCCGGACGCAGTATTTT.

V gene TRBV28 combines with J gene TRBJ2-1; TRBD2 matches 7 bases. The CDR3 covers 12 residues. The J segment lost 9 bases and the V segment lost 5 bases, leaving 4 bases of the junction unmatched. In germline, CDR1 is MDHEN, CDR2 SYDVKM. CDR3 sequence reads: CASSLTSSEQFF. CDR3 DNA: TGTGCCAGCAGTCTGACTAGCTCTGAGCAGTTCTTC.

The V call is TRBV30, the J call TRBJ2-7, with 8 bases aligning to TRBD1. J gave up 6 bases and V 1 base, and 11 bases lay outside the gene matches. CDR1 and CDR2 (germline): GTSNPN, SVGIG (reference sequence). The length of the CDR3 is 15 residues. CDR3 bases: TGTGCCTGGAGTGCCCCTTCGATACAGGGGGGCGAGCAGTACTTC. The encoded protein is CAWSAPSIQGGEQYF.

The rearrangement links TRBV4-1 to TRBJ2-5; TRBD2 is a possible D gene (5 bases). The DNA end lines up better with TRBJ2-7; the J call may be wrong. There are 15 residues in the CDR3. CDR1 and CDR2 (germline): MGHRA, YSYEKL. This CDR3 is CASSQDPSGAYEQYF. The CDR3 DNA reads as TGCGCCAGCAGCCAAGATCCGAGCGGAGCCTACGAGCAGTACTTC.

V and J are TRBV28 and TRBJ2-5; D might be TRBD1 (5 bases). The CDR3 runs to 13 residues. Germline V gene data show CDR1 as MDHEN and CDR2 as SYDVKM. V was cut by 7 bases and J by 4 bases, with 13 bases left in between. The CDR3: CASNTQERETQYF. The DNA of the CDR3 is TGTGCCAGCAATACACAGGAGCGAGAGACCCAGTACTTC.

This sequence joins TRBV27 and TRBJ2-6; tentative D call: TRBD1 (5 bases). V was pared by 0 bases and J by 0 bases, with 18 bases between. The CDR3 has 20 amino acids. Germline values: CDR1 MNHEY, CDR2 SMNVEV (reference sequence). The CDR3 spells CASSLSIGRGTVSGANVLTF. CDR3 DNA: TGTGCCAGCAGTTTATCGATTGGAAGGGGAACGGTCTCTGGGGCCAACGTCCTGACTTTC.

The rearrangement links TRBV2 to TRBJ1-4, with a weak D call TRBD1 (6 bases). Germline CDR1 reads SNHLY; CDR2 reads FYNNEI. Trimming shortened V by 8 bases and J by 3 bases, and 16 bases separated the two germline ends. CDR3 length equals 15 residues. The CDR3 nucleotides are TGTGCCAGCTCTGGCTTAGGACAGCCTAATGAAAAACTGTTTTTT. This gives the protein CASSGLGQPNEKLFF.

The J gene is TRBJ2-7, the V gene TRBV28, with TRBD1 matching 7 bases. In germline, CDR1 is MDHEN, CDR2 SYDVKM. V was clipped by 3 bases and J by 6 bases; unmatched bases: 8. This CDR3 is 14 amino acids long. CDR3 nucleotide sequence: TGTGCCAGCAGTTTCGGGACAGTACCCCCCGAGCAGTACTTC. Translation gives CASSFGTVPPEQYF. The whole variable domain, remainder taken from reference TRBV28 and TRBJ2-7, is DVKVTQSSRYLVKRTGEKVFLECVQDMDHENMFWYRQDPGLGLRLIYFSYDVKMKEKGDIPEGYSVSREKKERFSLILESASTNQTSMYLCASSFGTVPPEQYFGPGTRLTVT.

A note on this clone: Within the sample, other DNA sequences also encode this same CDR3. The rearrangement joins TRBV29-1 to TRBJ1-1, with D unclear. The CDR3 is made up of 13 amino acids. V was cut by 3 bases and J by 1 base, with 9 bases left in between. The germline V gene has CDR1 SQVTM and CDR2 ANQGSEA. The CDR3 region is CSVEGSPNTEAFF. The CDR3 nucleotides are TGCAGCGTTGAGGGCAGTCCGAACACTGAAGCTTTCTTT. The full variable domain, its missing parts supplied by reference TRBV29-1 and TRBJ1-1, is SAVISQKPSRDICQRGTSLTIQCQVDSQVTMMFWYRQQPGQSLTLIATANQGSEATYESGFVIDKFPISRPNLTFSTLTVSNMSPEDSSIYLCSVEGSPNTEAFFGQGTRLTVV.

Points on this clone: This sample includes further DNA sequences coding for the same CDR3. This rearrangement joins TRBV9 to TRBJ2-2; 8 nucleotides match TRBD1. The ends lost 4 bases at V and 1 base at J; junction bases unmatched: 3. Germline V gives CDR1 SGDLS, CDR2 YYNGEE. The CDR3 contains 15 residues. CDR3 residues: CASSPGTGNTGELFF. The CDR3 nucleotides read TGTGCCAGCAGCCCTGGGACAGGGAACACCGGGGAGCTGTTTTTT.

V gene TRBV4-1 combines with J gene TRBJ2-3; possibly TRBD1 or TRBD2 for D (5 bases each). The V end lost 2 bases, the J end lost 5 bases, and 14 bases lay between the germline ends. Germline assignment: CDR1 MGHRA and CDR2 YSYEKL. This CDR3 has 15 residues. CDR3 DNA sequence: TGCGCCAGCAGCCAATTCGGGACGTCGGTAGATACGCAGTATTTT. Protein: CASSQFGTSVDTQYF.

V is TRBV29-1 and J is TRBJ2-7; 9 positions match TRBD1. Germline loops: CDR1 SQVTM, CDR2 ANQGSEA. The length of the CDR3 is 13 residues. Trimming at V came to 8 bases and at J to 2 bases, leaving 7 bases not matched to a gene. CDR3 DNA: TGCAGCCATGCGGGACAGGGTACCTACGAGCAGTACTTC. Protein product: CSHAGQGTYEQYF.

The rearrangement uses TRBV6-1 and TRBJ1-1; D gene ambiguous. Germline values: CDR1 MNHNS, CDR2 SASEGT. The CDR3 loop spans 13 amino acids. Trimming removed 6 bases from V and 1 base from J, with 9 bases in between. CDR3 DNA sequence: TGTGCCAGCAGAAAACACCAGAACACTGAAGCTTTCTTT. Protein: CASRKHQNTEAFF.